The 26 T cell receptor beta chains below come from one sample, sequenced in a study of cytomegalovirus exposure and HLA in healthy donors. PCR involved 60 Vbeta and 13 Jbeta primers. TCRdb's copy holds only in-frame clones and misses some; the assay was immunoSEQ multiplex PCR. Of fewer than 150,000 clones in the sample, roughly 80% were seen once. Sequences were obtained from PBMCs. All receptors come from a man aged 40-49 years in good health and CMV-seropositive.

This sequence joins TRBV14 and TRBJ2-1; 11 positions agree with TRBD2. The CDR3 runs to 19 residues. Germline V CDR1 and CDR2: SGHDN, FVKESK. The V segment lost 1 base and the J segment 0 bases; nucleotides outside the gene matches: 8. The CDR3 region has the DNA TGTGCCAGCAGCCAAGCGGCCAATCTAGCGGGGGGCTCCTACAATGAGCAGTTCTTC. It translates to CASSQAANLAGGSYNEQFF.

This clone was observed a handful of times. The V gene is TRBV7-9, the J gene TRBJ2-2, with TRBD2 matching 10 bases. Germline V CDR1 and CDR2: SEHNR, FQNEAQ (reference sequence). CDR3 length: 17 residues. V lost 6 bases and J lost 2; bases outside the gene matches: 9. DNA of the CDR3: TGTGCCAGCAGAAGACTAGCGGGCAGAACAAACACCGGGGAGCTGTTTTTT. It yields the protein CASRRLAGRTNTGELFF.

This clone was observed a handful of times. This sequence joins TRBV5-6 and TRBJ1-5; D possibly corresponds to TRBD1 (6 bases). The germline V gene encodes CDR1 SGHDT and CDR2 YYEEEE. The germline V and J ends were trimmed by 1 base and 3 bases, with 14 bases remaining between them. The CDR3 consists of 16 residues. CDR3 sequence reads: CASSLMGGGFNQPQHF. The CDR3 DNA reads as TGTGCCAGCAGCTTGATGGGGGGGGGCTTCAATCAGCCCCAGCATTTT.

J is TRBJ2-7 and V is TRBV4-2; 8 bases are a match to TRBD1. Germline loops: CDR1 LGHNA, CDR2 YNFKEQ. The CDR3 sequence is 17 residues long. Germline trimming cut 1 base from V and 1 base from J; bases unmatched to any gene: 9. The CDR3 spells CASSQASRDRRSYEQYF. Here the CDR3 DNA reads TGTGCCAGCAGCCAAGCTTCCCGGGACAGGCGATCCTACGAGCAGTACTTC.

This chain uses TRBV29-1 with TRBJ2-1, with D uncertain. The CDR3 contains 13 residues. The V end lost 7 bases, the J end lost 4 bases, and 14 bases lay between the germline ends. Per germline, CDR1 SQVTM and CDR2 ANQGSEA. The CDR3 sequence: CSAPLMVYNEQFF. DNA of the CDR3: TGCAGCGCTCCACTCATGGTATACAATGAGCAGTTCTTC.

The chain joins TRBV27 to TRBJ2-1; 13 bases line up with TRBD2. The CDR3 is 16 amino acids. Per germline, CDR1 MNHEY and CDR2 SMNVEV (reference sequence). The trim removed 4 bases at V and 8 bases at J, leaving 8 bases unmatched. The CDR3 region has the DNA TGTGCCAGCAGTTCAGTCGGACTAGCGGGAGTGGATGAGCAGTTCTTC. It yields the protein CASSSVGLAGVDEQFF.

The chain recombines TRBV2 with TRBJ1-4, with 7 bases that match TRBD1. V trimming: 6 bases; J trimming: 7 bases; junction bases outside the gene matches: 8. CDR1 is SNHLY and CDR2 is FYNNEI in the germline V gene. The CDR3 has 14 residues. CDR3 coding DNA: TGTGCCAGCAGGCGACAGGGTGTGGGTGAAAAACTGTTTTTT. Protein: CASRRQGVGEKLFF.

The V call is TRBV28, the J call TRBJ1-2; unclear D gene. Germline loops: CDR1 MDHEN, CDR2 SYDVKM. The CDR3 sequence is 13 residues long. The V gene lost 7 bases and the J gene lost 7 bases, with 16 bases spanning the gap. The CDR3 region has the DNA TGTGCCAGCACCGTGACAAATAGGTTTGGCTACACCTTC. Amino acid sequence: CASTVTNRFGYTF.

The V and J genes are TRBV2 and TRBJ2-3; 7 bases match TRBD1. CDR1 is SNHLY and CDR2 is FYNNEI in the germline V gene. Trimming cost V 4 bases and J 2 bases; bases outside gene matches: 9. The CDR3 covers 16 residues. CDR3 in DNA: TGTGCCAGCAGTGGGCCTTCGACAGGGTTCACAGATACGCAGTATTTT. Translated: CASSGPSTGFTDTQYF.

This clone turned up a few times. For the CDR3, the DNA is TGTGCCAGCAGCCTCGACAGCTACAATGAGCAGTTCTTC. It encodes CASSLDSYNEQFF. The V gene is TRBV6-5, the J gene TRBJ2-1, with D perhaps TRBD1 (5 bases). The CDR3 is made up of 13 amino acids. Trimming left V 6 bases short and J 3 bases short, with 9 bases between. Germline values: CDR1 MNHEY, CDR2 SVGAGI.

This chain uses TRBV6-5 with TRBJ2-7, with 8 bases fitting TRBD1. V gave up 6 bases and J gave up 1 base; unmatched junction bases: 8. CDR3 size: 15 residues. Germline CDR1 reads MNHEY; CDR2 reads SVGAGI. CDR3 sequence: CASSLHGQGSYEQYF. The CDR3 coding sequence is TGTGCCAGCAGCCTCCACGGACAGGGATCCTACGAGCAGTACTTC.

The CDR3 reads CASSPTIGANEKLFF. The CDR3 coding sequence is TGTGCCAGCAGCCCTACAATCGGGGCTAATGAAAAACTGTTTTTT. The genes are TRBV4-2 and TRBJ1-4; no firm D call. Trimming took off 4 bases at V and 3 bases at J, with 12 bases between the two ends. The length of the CDR3 is 15 residues. Germline-derived CDR1 and CDR2 are LGHNA and YNFKEQ.

Remarks on this clone: The same CDR3 also results from other DNA sequences found in this sample. The chain has TRBV5-1 and TRBJ1-1, with D perhaps matching TRBD1 (6 bases). This CDR3 is 12 amino acids long. Germline values: CDR1 SGHRS, CDR2 YFSETQ. Trimming pared 1 base from V and 5 bases from J, leaving 6 bases between. The CDR3 here is CASSLQGTEAFF. CDR3 in DNA: TGCGCCAGCAGCTTGCAGGGGACTGAAGCTTTCTTT. Looking up the rest from reference TRBV5-1 and TRBJ1-1 gives the full variable domain: KAGVTQTPRYLIKTRGQQVTLSCSPISGHRSVSWYQQTPGQGLQFLFEYFSETQRNKGNFPGRFSGRQFSNSRSEMNVSTLELGDSALYLCASSLQGTEAFFGQGTRLTVV.

The rearrangement uses TRBV5-1 and TRBJ1-1; D unclear. The germline V gene encodes CDR1 SGHRS and CDR2 YFSETQ. The V gene lost 2 bases and the J gene lost 4 bases, with 9 bases spanning the gap. This CDR3 region has 13 residues. Here the CDR3 DNA reads TGCGCCAGCAGCTTTGAGGGAGGCACTGAAGCTTTCTTT. Protein sequence: CASSFEGGTEAFF.

This clone was seen more than once but under ten times. The chain recombines TRBV14 with TRBJ2-7, with D tentatively TRBD1 (6 bases). From germline, CDR1 is SGHDN and CDR2 FVKESK. The CDR3 has 14 amino acids. The V end lost 5 bases, the J end lost 2 bases, and 13 bases lay between the germline ends. DNA of the CDR3: TGTGCCAGCAGCTACCAACAGGGTCCCTACGAGCAGTACTTC. This codes for CASSYQQGPYEQYF.

The chain employs TRBV27 and TRBJ2-7; D is possibly TRBD1 (6 bases). Germline V gene lookup returns CDR1 MNHEY and CDR2 SMNVEV (reference sequence). Trimming cost V 6 bases and J 6 bases, with 9 bases left between them. The CDR3 totals 11 residues. The CDR3 nucleotides read TGTGCCAGCAGCAGGGGTCGCGAGCAGTACTTC. Residues: CASSRGREQYF.

The chain has TRBV7-2 and TRBJ1-1; D call uncertain. Between the trimmed V and J ends, which lost 5 bases and 1 base, there was a span of 5 bases. In germline, CDR1 is SGHTA, CDR2 FQGNSA. The CDR3 runs 12 residues. CDR3 bases: TGTGCCAGCAGCCACGGGAACACTGAAGCTTTCTTT. Translated, it gives CASSHGNTEAFF.

In this sample, this clone turned up a few times. The chain uses TRBV6-1 and TRBJ2-7, with D perhaps matching TRBD1 (6 bases). The CDR3 runs 14 residues. V shed 7 bases and J shed 2 bases, with 15 bases lying between them. The V gene's germline CDR1 is MNHNS and CDR2 SASEGT. CDR3 in amino acids: CASMHEQGPYEQYF. The CDR3 nucleotides read TGTGCCAGCATGCATGAACAGGGTCCCTACGAGCAGTACTTC.

V is TRBV5-6 and J is TRBJ1-5; D ambiguous. V was pared by 2 bases and J by 2 bases, with 11 bases between. The CDR3 has 15 amino acids. From germline, CDR1 is SGHDT and CDR2 YYEEEE. CDR3 coding DNA: TGTGCCAGCAGCTTCTGGAGGGTCGGCAATCAGCCCCAGCATTTT. Protein: CASSFWRVGNQPQHF.

This clone was recorded once. The J gene is TRBJ1-2, the V gene TRBV7-2; D might be TRBD1 (5 bases). Germline CDR1 SGHTA, CDR2 FQGNSA. CDR3 length: 12 amino acids. V lost 5 bases and J 7 bases, leaving 11 bases between the germline ends. The CDR3 loop reads CASSMQGFGYTF. In DNA form, the CDR3 reads TGTGCCAGCAGCATGCAGGGTTTTGGCTACACCTTC. Drawing the rest from reference TRBV7-2 and TRBJ1-2, the complete variable domain is GAGVSQSPSNKVTEKGKDVELRCDPISGHTALYWYRQSLGQGLEFLIYFQGNSAPDKSGLPSDRFSAERTGGSVSTLTIQRTQQEDSAVYLCASSMQGFGYTFGSGTRLTVV.

This chain connects TRBV15 to TRBJ2-3; 8 nucleotides match TRBD2. Germline-derived CDR1 and CDR2 are LNHNV and YYDKDF (reference sequence). V was clipped by 0 bases and J by 0 bases; unmatched bases: 8. The CDR3 covers 18 residues. The CDR3 sequence is CATSRDLFAGGSTDTQYF. The CDR3, as DNA: TGTGCCACCAGCAGAGATTTGTTTGCGGGAGGAAGCACAGATACGCAGTATTTT.

This chain links TRBV28 with TRBJ1-5, with 9 bases aligning to TRBD1. The CDR3 runs to 16 residues. Losses at the gene ends were 5 bases for V and 0 bases for J; bases not matched to a gene: 5. Germline assignment: CDR1 MDHEN and CDR2 SYDVKM. The CDR3 is CASSTTGGYSNQPQHF. Here the CDR3 DNA reads TGTGCCAGCAGTACGACAGGGGGATATAGCAATCAGCCCCAGCATTTT.

With respect to this clone: Compared with germline, one end of the junction differs, possibly owing to a read error. The chain links TRBV5-6 to TRBJ2-3; possible D gene TRBD2, 6 bases. CDR1 and CDR2 from the germline V gene are SGHDT and YYEEEE. CDR3 length: 14 amino acids. CDR3 coding DNA: TGTGCCAACAGCTTACGGGAGTGGCCAGATACGCAGTATTTT. Its protein product is CANSLREWPDTQYF.

The rearrangement uses TRBV7-9 and TRBJ2-7; 8 positions match TRBD1. Trimming took 4 bases from V and 3 from J; bases not matched to a gene: 14. Germline V gene sequence: CDR1 SEHNR, CDR2 FQNEAQ (reference sequence). This CDR3 spans 17 amino acids. The CDR3 sequence: CASSSIPGQVPLYEQYF. CDR3 nucleotide sequence: TGTGCCAGCAGCTCTATCCCGGGACAGGTCCCCCTCTACGAGCAGTACTTC.

The chain uses TRBV2 and TRBJ2-3; 7 positions agree with TRBD1. The germline V gene encodes CDR1 SNHLY and CDR2 FYNNEI. With 7 bases clipped from V and 1 base from J, the junction kept 8 bases outside the gene matches. The CDR3 contains 15 residues. The CDR3 DNA sequence: TGTGCCAGCACCAGCTCTGACAGGGGCACAGATACGCAGTATTTT. Encoded protein: CASTSSDRGTDTQYF.

V is TRBV18 and J is TRBJ1-4; TRBD1 agrees at 9 bases. With 6 bases clipped from V and 4 bases from J, the junction kept 6 bases outside the gene matches. Germline CDR1 is KGHSH and CDR2 is LQKENI. This CDR3 region has 15 residues. The CDR3 coding sequence is TGTGCCAGCTCGCAACAGGGGGCCGATAATGAAAAACTGTTTTTT. Encoded protein: CASSQQGADNEKLFF.